Following are 8 T cell receptor beta chains from one sample sequenced in a study of blood T cell repertoires in COVID-19. Sequenced by immunoSEQ multiplex PCR; TCRdb stores in-frame clones only, minus some. This table holds 330,000 or so clones, about nine tenths found once. The material sequenced was peripheral blood. The receptor source for this set is a man aged 25-45 years with COVID-19, enrolled during active disease.

This chain uses TRBV3-1 (or the pseudogene TRBV3-2) with TRBJ1-2; 7 bases fit TRBD1. V gave up 3 bases and J gave up 5 bases; unmatched junction bases: 3. Looked up from germline, CDR1 is LGHDT and CDR2 is YNNKEL (reference sequence). CDR3 size: 13 residues. The CDR3 loop reads CASSHGTAYGYTF. The CDR3 region has the DNA TGTGCCAGCAGCCATGGGACAGCTTATGGCTACACCTTC.

The chain combines TRBV30 with TRBJ1-4; 10 nucleotides match TRBD1. Unmatched junction bases numbered 11, after V lost 3 bases and J lost 10 bases. This CDR3 has 15 amino acids. Germline CDR1 GTSNPN, CDR2 SVGIG (reference sequence). This CDR3 is CAWRVRGQGLGKLFF. The CDR3 DNA is TGTGCCTGGAGGGTACGGGGACAGGGGTTGGGAAAACTGTTTTTT.

The V gene is TRBV2, the J gene TRBJ2-5; possible D gene TRBD2, 6 bases. CDR1 and CDR2 (germline): SNHLY, FYNNEI. This CDR3 is 18 amino acids long. V dropped 0 bases and J dropped 4 bases, with 21 bases sitting between them. This chain's CDR3 is CASSEARKAGRFSETQYF. The CDR3 coding sequence is TGTGCCAGCAGTGAAGCAAGGAAGGCAGGGAGGTTTTCAGAGACCCAGTACTTC.

The chain is built from TRBV10-3 and TRBJ2-3, with D hard to call. Germline CDR1 reads ENHRY; CDR2 reads SYGVKD. CDR3 size: 13 residues. V was pared by 5 bases and J by 4 bases, with 10 bases between. CDR3 coding DNA: TGTGCCATCAGTTACGAAATAGCAGATACGCAGTATTTT. Translated, it gives CAISYEIADTQYF.

The chain carries TRBV7-2 and TRBJ2-7; 9 bases are shared with TRBD1. Per the germline V gene, CDR1 is SGHTA and CDR2 is FQGNSA. V gave up 5 bases and J gave up 3 bases; unmatched junction bases: 8. This CDR3 spans 15 amino acids. The CDR3 is CASSLGTGTFYEQYF. DNA of the CDR3: TGTGCCAGCAGCCTCGGGACAGGGACTTTCTACGAGCAGTACTTC.

This chain connects TRBV5-4 to TRBJ2-1; a weak D match, TRBD2 (6 bases). Per the germline V gene, CDR1 is SGHNT and CDR2 is YYREEE (reference sequence). The CDR3 is 15 amino acids. Between the trimmed V and J ends, which lost 1 base and 4 bases, there was a span of 12 bases. The CDR3 sequence: CASSLRTSRYNEQFF. CDR3 DNA: TGTGCCAGCAGCTTGAGAACTAGCCGGTACAATGAGCAGTTCTTC. Supplemented by reference TRBV5-4 and TRBJ2-1, the full variable domain reads ETGVTQSPTHLIKTRGQQVTLRCSSQSGHNTVSWYQQALGQGPQFIFQYYREEENGRGNFPPRFSGLQFPNYSSELNVNALELDDSALYLCASSLRTSRYNEQFFGPGTRLTVL.

The chain has TRBV20-1 and TRBJ2-7; TRBD2 agrees at 13 bases. Trimming took 3 bases from V and 3 from J; bases not matched to a gene: 5. Looked up from germline, CDR1 is DFQATT and CDR2 is SNEGSKA (reference sequence). The CDR3 loop spans 15 amino acids. This chain's CDR3 is CSASYWTSGSYEQYF. The CDR3 DNA sequence: TGCAGTGCTAGTTATTGGACTAGCGGGAGCTACGAGCAGTACTTC.

In regard to this clone: Other DNA sequences in this specimen translate into the identical CDR3. V gene TRBV6-1 combines with J gene TRBJ2-5; D possibly corresponds to TRBD2 (5 bases). The length of the CDR3 is 12 residues. The germline V gene has CDR1 MNHNS and CDR2 SASEGT. V was pared by 2 bases and J by 5 bases, with 6 bases between. DNA for the CDR3: TGTGCCAGCAGTGAACGCGGGGAGACCCAGTACTTC. Translated, it gives CASSERGETQYF.